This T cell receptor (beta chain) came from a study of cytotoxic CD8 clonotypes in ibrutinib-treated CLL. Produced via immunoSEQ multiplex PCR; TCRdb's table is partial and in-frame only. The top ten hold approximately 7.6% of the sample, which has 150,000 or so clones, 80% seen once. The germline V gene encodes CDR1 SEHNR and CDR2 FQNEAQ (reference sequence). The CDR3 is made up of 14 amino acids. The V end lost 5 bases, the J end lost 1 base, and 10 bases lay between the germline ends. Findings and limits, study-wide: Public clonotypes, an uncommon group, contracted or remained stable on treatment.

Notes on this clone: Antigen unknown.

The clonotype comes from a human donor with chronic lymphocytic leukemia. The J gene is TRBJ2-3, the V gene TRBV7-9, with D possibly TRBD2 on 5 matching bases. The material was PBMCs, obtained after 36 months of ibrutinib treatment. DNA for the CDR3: TGTGCCAGCAGCGCCGCAGCGGGCACAGATACGCAGTATTTT. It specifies CASSAAAGTDTQYF.